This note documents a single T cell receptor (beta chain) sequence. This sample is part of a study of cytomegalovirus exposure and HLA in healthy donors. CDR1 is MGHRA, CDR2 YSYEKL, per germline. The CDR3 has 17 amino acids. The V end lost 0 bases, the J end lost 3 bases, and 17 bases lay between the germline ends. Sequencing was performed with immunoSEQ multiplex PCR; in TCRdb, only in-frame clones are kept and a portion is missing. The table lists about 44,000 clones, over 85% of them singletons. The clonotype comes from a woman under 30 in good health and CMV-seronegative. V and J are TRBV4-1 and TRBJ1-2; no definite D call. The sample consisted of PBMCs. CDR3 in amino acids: CASSQDPTRGLDYGYTF. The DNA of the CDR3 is TGCGCCAGCAGCCAAGATCCAACACGGGGATTAGACTATGGCTACACCTTC.